This TCR beta chain was recorded in a study of T cell responses to AZD1222 COVID-19 vaccine. Broader study findings: The number of AZD1222 recipients seropositive at baseline was only six. Repertoires were obtained only post-peak T cell response.

TCRdb keeps only in-frame clones here, not all; method: immunoSEQ multiplex PCR. The top ten hold about 1.3% of the sample, which has around 160,000 clones, about 91% seen once. In this sample, this clone turned up once. Its antigen is unknown. The material sequenced was peripheral blood, taken on day 0 of AZD1222 vaccination. The TCR comes from an adult in good health.

The CDR3 loop reads CASSSGGNTEAFF. CDR3 sequence (DNA): TGTGCCAGTAGTTCGGGGGGGAACACTGAAGCTTTCTTT. The rearrangement joins TRBV19 to TRBJ1-1; maybe TRBD1 (5 bases). Trimming stripped 5 bases from V and 1 base from J, with 8 bases between. Germline values: CDR1 LNHDA, CDR2 SQIVND (reference sequence). The CDR3 is 13 amino acids.